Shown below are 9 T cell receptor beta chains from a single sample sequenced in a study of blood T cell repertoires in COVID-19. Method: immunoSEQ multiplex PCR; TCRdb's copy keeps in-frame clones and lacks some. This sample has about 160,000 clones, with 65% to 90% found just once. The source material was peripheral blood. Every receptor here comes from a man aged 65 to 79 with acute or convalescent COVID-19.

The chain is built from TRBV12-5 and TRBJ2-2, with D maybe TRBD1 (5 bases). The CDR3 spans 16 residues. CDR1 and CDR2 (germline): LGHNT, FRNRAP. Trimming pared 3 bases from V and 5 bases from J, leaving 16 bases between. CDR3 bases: TGTGCTAGTGGTTTAATGTTAGGGGCAGTAACCGGGGAGCTGTTTTTT. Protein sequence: CASGLMLGAVTGELFF.

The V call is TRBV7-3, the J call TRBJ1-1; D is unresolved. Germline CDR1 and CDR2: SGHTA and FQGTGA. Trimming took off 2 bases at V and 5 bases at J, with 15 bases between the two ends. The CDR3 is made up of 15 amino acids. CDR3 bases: TGTGCCAGCAGCTTAGGTGCGGGAGTGAGTACTGAAGCTTTCTTT. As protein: CASSLGAGVSTEAFF. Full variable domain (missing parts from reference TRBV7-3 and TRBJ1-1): GAGVSQTPSNKVTEKGKYVELRCDPISGHTALYWYRQSLGQGPEFLIYFQGTGAADDSGLPNDRFFAVRPEGSVSTLKIQRTERGDSAVYLCASSLGAGVSTEAFFGQGTRLTVV.

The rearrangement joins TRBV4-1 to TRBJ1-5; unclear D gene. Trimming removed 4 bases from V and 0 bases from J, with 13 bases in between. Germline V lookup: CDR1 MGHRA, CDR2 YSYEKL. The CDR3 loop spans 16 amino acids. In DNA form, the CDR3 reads TGCGCCAGCAGCCCGAGTCAGGTACTTAGCAATCAGCCCCAGCATTTT. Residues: CASSPSQVLSNQPQHF.

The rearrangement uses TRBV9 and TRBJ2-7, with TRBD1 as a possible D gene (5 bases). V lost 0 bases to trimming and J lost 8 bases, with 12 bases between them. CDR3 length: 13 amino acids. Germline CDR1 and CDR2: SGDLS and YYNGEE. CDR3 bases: TGTGCCAGCAGCGTAGAGGGGTCCGGAAAGCAGTACTTC. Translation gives CASSVEGSGKQYF.

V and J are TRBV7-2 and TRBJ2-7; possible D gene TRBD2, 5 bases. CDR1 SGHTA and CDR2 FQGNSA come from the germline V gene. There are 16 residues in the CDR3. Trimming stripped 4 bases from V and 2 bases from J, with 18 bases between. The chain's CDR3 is CASSSRQTIAPYEQYF. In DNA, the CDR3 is TGTGCCAGCAGCTCTCGCCAGACTATCGCCCCCTACGAGCAGTACTTC.

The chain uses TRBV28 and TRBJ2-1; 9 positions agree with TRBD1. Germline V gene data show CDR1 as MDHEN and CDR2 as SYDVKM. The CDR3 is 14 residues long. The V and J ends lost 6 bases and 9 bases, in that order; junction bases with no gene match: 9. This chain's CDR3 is CASRPPGQGLEQFF. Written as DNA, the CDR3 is TGTGCCAGCAGACCGCCGGGACAGGGTCTTGAGCAGTTCTTC.

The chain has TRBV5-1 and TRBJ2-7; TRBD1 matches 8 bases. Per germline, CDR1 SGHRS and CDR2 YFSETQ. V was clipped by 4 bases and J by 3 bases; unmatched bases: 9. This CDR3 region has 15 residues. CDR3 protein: CASSPDRVGGYEQYF. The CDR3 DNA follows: TGCGCCAGCAGCCCGGACAGGGTAGGAGGCTACGAGCAGTACTTC.

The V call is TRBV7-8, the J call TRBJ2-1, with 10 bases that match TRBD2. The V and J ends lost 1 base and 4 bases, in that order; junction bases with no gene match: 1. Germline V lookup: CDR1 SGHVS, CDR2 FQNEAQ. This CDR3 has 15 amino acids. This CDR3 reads CASSLELAGYNEQFF. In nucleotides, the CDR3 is TGTGCCAGCAGCTTAGAACTAGCGGGGTACAATGAGCAGTTCTTC.

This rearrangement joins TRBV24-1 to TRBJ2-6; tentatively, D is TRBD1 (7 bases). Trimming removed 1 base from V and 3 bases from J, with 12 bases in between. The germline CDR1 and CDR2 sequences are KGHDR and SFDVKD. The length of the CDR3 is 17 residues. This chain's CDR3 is CATSDFQGGLGANVLTF. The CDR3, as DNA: TGTGCCACCAGTGATTTTCAGGGGGGTCTTGGGGCCAACGTCCTGACTTTC.